Sequencing of this T cell receptor beta chain was carried out in a study of blood T cells in healthy people across ages. Study results and limitations: Unsorted PBMC input precluded a conclusive naive versus antigen-experienced comparison.

A word on this clonotype: The antigen is unknown.

A second about 6 to 12 cycle PCR used barcoded and J-beta primers. A minimum of 2.5 million CDR3-containing paired-end reads was obtained for each sample. MiXCR, run by TCRdb on the 5' RACE reads, gives a single entry per CDR3 protein. The sample has 800,000 to 1,300,000 distinct CDR3 sequences; almost 25% are singletons. Germline assignment: CDR1 MDHEN and CDR2 SYDVKM. The CDR3 totals 14 residues. Separately, the same data were catalogued under a study of T cells of mothers and their children. As that study records: Pairs that are related and pairs that are unrelated have TCR recombination output shaped similarly by thymic selection.

The chain joins TRBV28 to TRBJ2-5, with 7 bases fitting TRBD2. The DNA end is more similar to TRBJ2-7, so the J call may be wrong. The TCR comes from a girl aged 2 to 9 in good health. The specimen sequenced was blood. DNA for the CDR3: TGTGCCAGTTGCAAGCTAGCGGAAAACTACGAGCAGTACTTC. It specifies CASCKLAENYEQYF.